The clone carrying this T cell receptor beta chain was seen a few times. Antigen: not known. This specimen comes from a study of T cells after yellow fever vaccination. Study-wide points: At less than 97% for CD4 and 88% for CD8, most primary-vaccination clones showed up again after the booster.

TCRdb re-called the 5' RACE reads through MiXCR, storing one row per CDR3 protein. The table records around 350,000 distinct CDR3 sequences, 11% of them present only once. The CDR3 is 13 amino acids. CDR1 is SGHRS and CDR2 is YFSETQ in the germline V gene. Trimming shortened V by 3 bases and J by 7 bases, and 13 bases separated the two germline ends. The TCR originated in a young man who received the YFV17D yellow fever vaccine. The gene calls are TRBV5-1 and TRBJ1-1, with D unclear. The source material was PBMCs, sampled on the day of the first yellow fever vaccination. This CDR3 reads CASSSPGSIEAFF. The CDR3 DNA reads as TGCGCCAGCAGCTCTCCGGGGAGCATTGAAGCTTTCTTT.